These 9 T cell receptor beta chains came from one sample sequenced in a study of blood T cell repertoires in COVID-19. This table comes from immunoSEQ multiplex PCR, and its TCRdb copy is limited to in-frame clones, with some not included. The data contain around 140,000 clones, approximately 91% of them seen just once; the ten biggest clones take up less than 2%. What was sequenced was peripheral blood. The receptors come from a man in his 70s with acute or convalescent COVID-19.

The chain is built from TRBV3-1 (or the pseudogene TRBV3-2) and TRBJ1-3; unclear D gene. Deletions cut 1 base from V and 4 bases from J, with 14 bases between. In germline, CDR1 is LGHDT, CDR2 YNNKEL (reference sequence). The CDR3 spans 16 residues. CDR3 sequence reads: CASSQVGSGFGNTIYF. CDR3 in DNA: TGTGCCAGCAGCCAAGTGGGGTCGGGGTTCGGAAACACCATATATTTT.

The V and J genes are TRBV12-5 and TRBJ2-7; D not resolved. The CDR3 spans 11 residues. CDR1 and CDR2 (germline): LGHNT, FRNRAP. V lost 5 bases to trimming and J lost 6 bases, with 8 bases between them. The CDR3 region has the DNA TGTGCTAGTGGTGCGGAAGTCGAGCAGTACTTC. The encoded protein is CASGAEVEQYF.

The rearrangement links TRBV5-4 to TRBJ2-3; TRBD1 agrees at 9 bases. Germline CDR1 and CDR2: SGHNT and YYREEE (reference sequence). The CDR3 runs 16 residues. The J segment lost 0 bases and the V segment lost 6 bases, leaving 8 bases of the junction unmatched. CDR3 in amino acids: CASTRPGQGSTDTQYF. The CDR3 DNA reads TGTGCCAGCACCCGACCGGGACAGGGAAGCACAGATACGCAGTATTTT.

The chain joins TRBV6-1 to TRBJ2-3; possible D gene TRBD2, 5 bases. Deletions cut 4 bases from V and 2 bases from J, with 13 bases between. Per germline, CDR1 MNHNS and CDR2 SASEGT. The CDR3 runs 15 residues. The CDR3 region is CASSVARGYTDTQYF. CDR3 DNA: TGTGCCAGCAGTGTAGCTCGGGGATACACAGATACGCAGTATTTT.

Written as DNA, the CDR3 is TGTGCCAGCAGACCGGAGTTAGCGGGCTCCTACAATGAGCAGTTCTTC. This translates into CASRPELAGSYNEQFF. The chain has TRBV27 and TRBJ2-1; TRBD2 matches 7 bases. The germline gives CDR1 MNHEY, CDR2 SMNVEV (reference sequence). The length of the CDR3 is 16 residues. The V gene end was trimmed by 6 bases and the J gene end by 0 bases; junction bases not matched to a gene: 8.

This chain connects TRBV18 to TRBJ2-5, with 12 nucleotides matching TRBD2. V gave up 6 bases and J gave up 4 bases; unmatched junction bases: 18. CDR3 length equals 19 residues. CDR1 KGHSH and CDR2 LQKENI come from the germline V gene. The CDR3, as DNA: TGTGCCAGCTCGCGCCGGTTGGGGTCTAGCGGGAGGGAAGTAGAGACCCAGTACTTC. Translation gives CASSRRLGSSGREVETQYF.

The CDR3 loop is CASSLEQGSYNSPLHF. CDR3 DNA: TGTGCCAGCAGCCTCGAACAGGGTTCCTATAATTCACCCCTCCACTTT. The chain links TRBV4-2 to TRBJ1-6, with D perhaps matching TRBD1 (6 bases). V lost 4 bases to trimming and J lost 1 base, with 11 bases between them. The CDR3 is made up of 16 amino acids. The germline CDR1 and CDR2 sequences are LGHNA and YNFKEQ.

The V gene is TRBV28, the J gene TRBJ2-7; D remains ambiguous. The CDR3 has 15 residues. V was clipped by 4 bases and J by 2 bases, with 15 bases between them. CDR1 and CDR2 (germline): MDHEN, SYDVKM. CDR3: CASSSPPQFTYEQYF. CDR3 coding DNA: TGTGCCAGCAGTTCTCCGCCCCAGTTCACCTACGAGCAGTACTTC. Using reference TRBV28 and TRBJ2-7 for the parts outside the CDR3, the full variable domain is DVKVTQSSRYLVKRTGEKVFLECVQDMDHENMFWYRQDPGLGLRLIYFSYDVKMKEKGDIPEGYSVSREKKERFSLILESASTNQTSMYLCASSSPPQFTYEQYFGPGTRLTVT.

V gene TRBV29-1 combines with J gene TRBJ2-7; 9 bases match TRBD2. V trimming: 6 bases; J trimming: 5 bases; junction bases outside the gene matches: 5. The CDR3 contains 12 residues. In germline, CDR1 is SQVTM, CDR2 ANQGSEA. CDR3 residues: CSVTGTSNEQYF. In nucleotides, the CDR3 is TGCAGCGTCACCGGGACTAGCAACGAGCAGTACTTC.